One and the same sample provided the 21 T cell receptor beta chains below, sequenced in a study of post-analysis software for immune sequencing data (dated by TCRdb to about 2015). Summary of the overall study and its limitations: Significantly higher frequencies in patients than in controls were found for roughly 5 TRBV segments, including TRBV5-6, TRBV5-1 and TRBV20-1.

Library prep was done by PCR. Instrument on record: Illumina HiSeq 2500. To reduce PCR and sequencing biases, unique molecular identifiers were incorporated into the TCR beta cDNA libraries. The raw public reads went through TCRdb reprocessing: fastp at Q25, MiXCR clone calling, in-frame beta chains kept. Rows with one shared CDR3 protein collapse into an entry with the most common genes and DNA. The table for this sample lists more than 450,000 distinct CDR3 sequences; about 44% of them were counted only once. 1.5% to 2% of the sample belongs to the ten largest clones. These TCRs are of unknown antigen specificity. Source material: blood. These receptors all come from a girl aged 10 to 17 with multiple sclerosis.

This chain links TRBV9 with TRBJ1-1; D is ambiguous. Germline V CDR1 and CDR2: SGDLS, YYNGEE. V shed 1 base and J shed 4 bases, with 8 bases lying between them. The CDR3 runs 13 residues. The CDR3 sequence: CASSVSGSTEAFF. DNA for the CDR3: TGTGCCAGCAGCGTAAGCGGCAGCACTGAAGCTTTCTTT.

This clonotype was counted between two and nine times. J is TRBJ1-5 and V is TRBV21-1; TRBD1, the table's D call, was not compared with the DNA. TRBV21-1 is shown as a pseudogene. The CDR3 has 15 amino acids. The CDR3 bases are TGTGCCAGCAGCAAAGCGGGACAGGGCGGACAGCCCCAGCATTTT. It encodes CASSKAGQGGQPQHF.

J is TRBJ2-1 and V is TRBV2, with no clear D. Germline-derived CDR1 and CDR2 are SNHLY and FYNNEI. The V and J ends lost 6 bases and 1 base respectively, with 13 bases between them. The CDR3 covers 15 residues. Here the CDR3 DNA reads TGTGCCAGCAGAACTGATTCCTTATCCTACAATGAGCAGTTCTTC. Translation: CASRTDSLSYNEQFF. The variable domain in full, with the rest retrieved from reference TRBV2 and TRBJ2-1, is EPEVTQTPSHQVTQMGQEVILRCVPISNHLYFYWYRQILGQKVEFLVSFYNNEISEKSEIFDDQFSVERPDGSNFTLKIRSTKLEDSAMYFCASRTDSLSYNEQFFGPGTRLTVL.

V usage is TRBV5-1 and J usage is TRBJ1-2; a possible D gene is TRBD1 (5 bases). Trimming took 6 bases from V and 6 from J, leaving 15 bases between them. The CDR3 contains 13 residues. Germline-derived CDR1 and CDR2 are SGHRS and YFSETQ. CDR3 amino acids: CASTAGERDGYTF. The CDR3 DNA follows: TGCGCCAGCACCGCGGGGGAGAGGGATGGCTACACCTTC.

The sample holds a few counts of this clonotype. The gene calls are TRBV27 and TRBJ2-7; D remains unclear. CDR3 length equals 14 residues. The V gene lost 5 bases and the J gene lost 0 bases, with 11 bases spanning the gap. Germline assignment: CDR1 MNHEY and CDR2 SMNVEV (reference sequence). In DNA form, the CDR3 reads TGTGCCAGCAGTCTAGAGCCTCACTCCTACGAGCAGTACTTC. Translation: CASSLEPHSYEQYF.

The CDR3 protein is CASREGVLYNEQFF. CDR3 DNA: TGCGCCAGCAGGGAGGGGGTCCTCTACAATGAGCAGTTCTTC. J is TRBJ2-1 and V is TRBV5-1; either TRBD1 or TRBD2 may supply D (6 bases each). V was cut by 5 bases and J by 3 bases, with 12 bases left in between. This CDR3 contains 14 residues. Germline V gene lookup returns CDR1 SGHRS and CDR2 YFSETQ.

Only a few counts were recorded for this clonotype. CDR3 nucleotide sequence: TGCAGCGTTGAGGCCGCAGGGGGCGTATATGGCTACACCTTC. Protein sequence: CSVEAAGGVYGYTF. The chain carries TRBV29-1 and TRBJ1-2; 8 positions match TRBD1. V shed 3 bases and J 5 bases; nucleotides not matched to a gene: 8. The CDR3 runs 14 residues. CDR1 and CDR2 (germline): SQVTM, ANQGSEA.

The chain is built from TRBV6-5 and TRBJ1-1; D ambiguous. The V gene lost 5 bases and the J gene lost 1 base, with 14 bases spanning the gap. Germline CDR1 reads MNHEY; CDR2 reads SVGAGI. The CDR3 is made up of 15 amino acids. In DNA, the CDR3 is TGTGCCAGCAGTCCTTATACACAGACGAACACTGAAGCTTTCTTT. This gives the protein CASSPYTQTNTEAFF.

CDR3 DNA: TGTGCCAGCAGTCCCCCTGGCGCGGGGCGAGAGACCCAGTACTTC. Its translation: CASSPPGAGRETQYF. V and J are TRBV12-3 or TRBV12-4 and TRBJ2-4; a weak D match, TRBD2 (6 bases). The J call is in doubt because the DNA end fits TRBJ2-5 better. This CDR3 has 15 residues.

This sequence joins TRBV2 and TRBJ2-1; D may be TRBD2 (5 bases). The CDR3 spans 12 residues. Looked up from germline, CDR1 is SNHLY and CDR2 is FYNNEI. With 3 bases removed from V and 9 bases from J, the gap between germline ends came to 9 bases. The CDR3 nucleotides read TGTGCCAGCAGTGAGCCTACTAGTGAGCAGTTCTTC. Its translation: CASSEPTSEQFF.

This clonotype was observed a single time. The J gene is TRBJ1-2, the V gene TRBV12-3 or TRBV12-4; a possible D gene is TRBD1 (5 bases). The V end lost 6 bases, the J end lost 4 bases, and 18 bases lay between the germline ends. This CDR3 has 15 amino acids. CDR3 nucleotides: TGTGCCAGCAGGCCCCCAGGGAGACTCAGCTATGGCTACACCTTC. Translation gives CASRPPGRLSYGYTF.

V and J are TRBV7-9 and TRBJ1-2; D possibly corresponds to TRBD1 (5 bases). V lost 5 bases and J lost 5, with 15 bases in between. The germline V gene has CDR1 SEHNR and CDR2 FQNEAQ (reference sequence). This CDR3 comprises 14 residues. The CDR3 coding sequence is TGTGCCAGCAGCCCCAGGGAGGATCGGTATGGCTACACCTTC. Amino acid sequence: CASSPREDRYGYTF.

J is TRBJ2-3 and V is TRBV7-2; TRBD2 aligns across 10 bases. The V segment lost 4 bases and the J segment 2 bases; nucleotides outside the gene matches: 12. The CDR3 is 18 amino acids. Germline values: CDR1 SGHTA, CDR2 FQGNSA. Here the CDR3 DNA reads TGTGCCAGCAGCTCCCCTTCTAGCGGGAGAGGGATCACAGATACGCAGTATTTT. Translating it yields CASSSPSSGRGITDTQYF.

This chain links TRBV6-5 with TRBJ1-1; D is unresolved. This CDR3 has 12 residues. The germline gives CDR1 MNHEY, CDR2 SVGAGI. Trimming took off 6 bases at V and 7 bases at J, with 12 bases between the two ends. CDR3 loop: CASSCLDCEAFF. The DNA for the CDR3 is TGTGCCAGCAGCTGCCTGGACTGTGAAGCTTTCTTT.

With respect to this clonotype: A read error may produce the germline difference seen at one junction end. CDR3 nucleotides: TGTGCCATCAGTGATCTTGGGGTCCTCTCTGAGGCCAACGTCCTGACTTTC. Translation: CAISDLGVLSEANVLTF. This chain links TRBV10-3 with TRBJ2-6; D not resolved. The CDR3 has 17 residues. Germline CDR1 is ENHRY and CDR2 is SYGVKD.

Points on this clonotype: At one end the junction does not follow the germline gene, possibly because of a read error. This CDR3 reads CVSSLRLFWDEQFF. In DNA, the CDR3 is TGTGTCAGCAGTTTAAGGTTGTTTTGGGATGAGCAGTTCTTC. This chain links TRBV12-3 or TRBV12-4 with TRBJ2-1; D is undetermined. The CDR3 totals 14 residues.

CDR3 in DNA: TGCAGTGCTAGAGTCCTTCTAGCGGGGGACCAAGAGACCCAGTACTTC. This encodes CSARVLLAGDQETQYF. The chain uses TRBV20-1 and TRBJ2-5; 10 nucleotides line up with TRBD2. After removal of 1 base from V and 0 bases from J, the junction contained 5 bases not matched to a gene. This CDR3 region has 16 residues. Germline V lookup: CDR1 DFQATT, CDR2 SNEGSKA (reference sequence).

This rearrangement joins TRBV20-1 to TRBJ2-7; D perhaps matches TRBD2 (6 bases). V lost 6 bases and J 3 bases, leaving 18 bases between the germline ends. From germline, CDR1 is DFQATT and CDR2 SNEGSKA (reference sequence). The CDR3 length is 14 residues. This CDR3 reads CSATRGRMGYEQYF. The CDR3 DNA follows: TGCAGTGCGACTAGAGGGAGGATGGGCTACGAGCAGTACTTC.

The chain combines TRBV5-6 with TRBJ2-7; 7 nucleotides line up with TRBD1. This CDR3 region has 15 residues. Per the germline V gene, CDR1 is SGHDT and CDR2 is YYEEEE. The J segment lost 1 base and the V segment lost 5 bases, leaving 9 bases of the junction unmatched. The CDR3 DNA follows: TGTGCCAGCAGTCACGACAGGGTATGGTCCTACGAGCAGTACTTC. Amino acid sequence: CASSHDRVWSYEQYF.

The gene calls are TRBV7-6 and TRBJ2-3; TRBD2 matches 9 bases. The CDR3 length is 20 residues. CDR1 is SGHVS, CDR2 FNYEAQ, per germline. Trimming removed 1 base from V and 1 base from J; junction bases left unmatched: 15. The CDR3 coding sequence is TGTGCCAGCAGCTTAGGTATAACTAGCGGGTCCTTCACCGGCACAGATACGCAGTATTTT. Its translation: CASSLGITSGSFTGTDTQYF.

The chain has TRBV20-1 and TRBJ2-7; TRBD1 aligns across 8 bases. The CDR3 totals 15 residues. Germline values: CDR1 DFQATT, CDR2 SNEGSKA (reference sequence). V dropped 1 base and J dropped 0; count of bases not matched to a gene: 5. The CDR3 is CSARVARGHSYEQYF. CDR3 DNA sequence: TGCAGTGCTAGAGTAGCCAGGGGGCACTCCTACGAGCAGTACTTC.